This T cell receptor (beta chain) was sequenced for a study of tumor-infiltrating lymphocytes in oesophageal squamous cell carcinoma. This CDR3 spans 13 amino acids. Germline CDR1 reads SGHTA; CDR2 reads FQGNSA. TCRdb fed the PCR reads into MiXCR, producing one record per CDR3 protein. The sample has about 18,000 distinct CDR3 sequences; 35% to 45% are singletons. This clonotype originated in a female donor with esophageal squamous cell carcinoma. Sample: normal esophageal tissue next to the tumor. The chain recombines TRBV7-2 with TRBJ2-1; no definite D call. Gene TRBJ2-7 matches the end of the DNA better, so the J call may be wrong. The chain's CDR3 is CASSSLTRNEQYF. CDR3 DNA: TGTGCCAGCAGCTCACTCACTCGAAACGAGCAGTACTTC.